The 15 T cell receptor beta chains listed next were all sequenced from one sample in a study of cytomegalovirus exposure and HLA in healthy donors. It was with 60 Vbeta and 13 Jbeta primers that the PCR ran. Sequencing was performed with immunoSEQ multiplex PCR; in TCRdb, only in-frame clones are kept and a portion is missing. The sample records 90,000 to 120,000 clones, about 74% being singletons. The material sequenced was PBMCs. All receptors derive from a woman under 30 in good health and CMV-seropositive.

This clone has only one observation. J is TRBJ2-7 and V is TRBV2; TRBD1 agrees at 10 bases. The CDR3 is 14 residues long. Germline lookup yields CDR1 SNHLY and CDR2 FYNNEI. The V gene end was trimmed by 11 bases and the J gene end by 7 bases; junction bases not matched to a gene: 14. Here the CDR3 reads CAGNSGTGEGEQYF. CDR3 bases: TGTGCCGGAAATTCCGGGACAGGGGAAGGGGAGCAGTACTTC.

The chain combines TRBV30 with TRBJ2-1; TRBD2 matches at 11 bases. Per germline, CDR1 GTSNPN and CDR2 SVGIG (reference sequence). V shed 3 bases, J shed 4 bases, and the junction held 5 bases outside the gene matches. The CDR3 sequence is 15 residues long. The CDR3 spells CAWRVGTSGYNEQFF. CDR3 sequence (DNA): TGTGCCTGGAGGGTGGGGACTAGCGGATACAATGAGCAGTTCTTC.

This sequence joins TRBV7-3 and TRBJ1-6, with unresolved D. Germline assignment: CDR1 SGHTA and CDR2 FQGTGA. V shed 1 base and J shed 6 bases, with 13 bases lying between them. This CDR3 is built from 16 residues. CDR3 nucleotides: TGTGCCAGCAGCTTAATAAGTGAGAGTTCTAATTCACCCCTCCACTTT. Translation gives CASSLISESSNSPLHF.

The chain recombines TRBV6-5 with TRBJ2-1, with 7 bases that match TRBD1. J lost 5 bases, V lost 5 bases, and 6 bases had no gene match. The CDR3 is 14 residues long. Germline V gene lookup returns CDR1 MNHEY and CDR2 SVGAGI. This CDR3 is CASSHRDRNNEQFF. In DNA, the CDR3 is TGTGCCAGCAGTCACCGGGACAGAAACAATGAGCAGTTCTTC.

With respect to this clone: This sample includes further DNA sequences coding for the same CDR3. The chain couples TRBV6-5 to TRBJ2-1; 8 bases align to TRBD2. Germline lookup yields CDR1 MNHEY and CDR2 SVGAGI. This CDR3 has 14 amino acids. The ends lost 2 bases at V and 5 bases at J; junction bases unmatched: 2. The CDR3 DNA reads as TGTGCCAGCAGTTACCAGCGGGGGAACAATGAGCAGTTCTTC. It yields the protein CASSYQRGNNEQFF.

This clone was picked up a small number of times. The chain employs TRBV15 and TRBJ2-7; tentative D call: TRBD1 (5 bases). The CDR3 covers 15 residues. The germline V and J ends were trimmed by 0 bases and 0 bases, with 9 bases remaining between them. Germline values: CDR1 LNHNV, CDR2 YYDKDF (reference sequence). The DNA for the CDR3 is TGTGCCACCAGCAGAGAAGGGGCCAGCTCCTACGAGCAGTACTTC. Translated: CATSREGASSYEQYF. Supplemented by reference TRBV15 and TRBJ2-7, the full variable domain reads DAMVIQNPRYQVTQFGKPVTLSCSQTLNHNVMYWYQQKSSQAPKLLFHYYDKDFNNEADTPDNFQSRRPNTSFCFLDIRSPGLGDTAMYLCATSREGASSYEQYFGPGTRLTVT.

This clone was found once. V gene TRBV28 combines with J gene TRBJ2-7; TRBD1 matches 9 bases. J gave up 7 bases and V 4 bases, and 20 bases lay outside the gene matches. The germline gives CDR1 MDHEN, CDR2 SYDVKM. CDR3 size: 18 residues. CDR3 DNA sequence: TGTGCCAGCAGTTCTTATAGGTCTTCCGGGACAGGGACAGGGGAGCAGTACTTC. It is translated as CASSSYRSSGTGTGEQYF.

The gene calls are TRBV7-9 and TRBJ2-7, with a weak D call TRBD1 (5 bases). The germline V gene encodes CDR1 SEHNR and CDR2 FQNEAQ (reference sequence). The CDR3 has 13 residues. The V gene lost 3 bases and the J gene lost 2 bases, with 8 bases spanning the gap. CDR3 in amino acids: CASSFLGAYEQYF. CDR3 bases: TGTGCCAGCAGCTTTCTAGGGGCCTACGAGCAGTACTTC.

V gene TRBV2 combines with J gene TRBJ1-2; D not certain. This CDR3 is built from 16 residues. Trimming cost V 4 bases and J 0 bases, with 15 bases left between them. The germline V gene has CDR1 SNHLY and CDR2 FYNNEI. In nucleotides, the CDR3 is TGTGCCAGCAGTGTCTCTCTGGAGAAAGCTAACTATGGCTACACCTTC. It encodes CASSVSLEKANYGYTF.

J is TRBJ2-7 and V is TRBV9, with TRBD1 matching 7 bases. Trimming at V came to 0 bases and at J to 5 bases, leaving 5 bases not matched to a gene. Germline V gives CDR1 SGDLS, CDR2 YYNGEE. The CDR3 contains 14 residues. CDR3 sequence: CASSVAGTADEQYF. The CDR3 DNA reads TGTGCCAGCAGCGTAGCCGGGACAGCTGACGAGCAGTACTTC.

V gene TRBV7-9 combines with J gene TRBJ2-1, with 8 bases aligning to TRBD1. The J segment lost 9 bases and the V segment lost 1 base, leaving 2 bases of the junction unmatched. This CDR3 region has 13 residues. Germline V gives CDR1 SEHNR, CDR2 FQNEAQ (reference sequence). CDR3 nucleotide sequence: TGTGCCAGCAGCTTAGACGGGACAGGTGAGCAGTTCTTC. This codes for CASSLDGTGEQFF.

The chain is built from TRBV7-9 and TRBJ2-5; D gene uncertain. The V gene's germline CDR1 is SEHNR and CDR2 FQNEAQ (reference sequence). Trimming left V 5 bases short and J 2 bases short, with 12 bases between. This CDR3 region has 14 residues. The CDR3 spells CASSPGWLQETQYF. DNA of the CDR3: TGTGCCAGCAGCCCCGGGTGGTTACAAGAGACCCAGTACTTC.

CDR3 protein: CAYGQGVLELFF. The CDR3 bases are TGTGCCTACGGACAGGGCGTCCTGGAGCTGTTTTTT. The V gene is TRBV6-1, the J gene TRBJ2-2; 8 bases match TRBD1. V shed 11 bases and J 10 bases; nucleotides not matched to a gene: 9. This CDR3 comprises 12 residues. The germline V gene has CDR1 MNHNS and CDR2 SASEGT.

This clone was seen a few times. CDR3 bases: TGTGCCTGGAGTGTAGAGGATACGCAGTATTTT. Amino acids: CAWSVEDTQYF. This chain links TRBV30 with TRBJ2-3, with D hard to call. CDR3 length: 11 amino acids. V gave up 0 bases and J gave up 6 bases, with 4 bases separating them. Germline CDR1 and CDR2: GTSNPN and SVGIG (reference sequence).

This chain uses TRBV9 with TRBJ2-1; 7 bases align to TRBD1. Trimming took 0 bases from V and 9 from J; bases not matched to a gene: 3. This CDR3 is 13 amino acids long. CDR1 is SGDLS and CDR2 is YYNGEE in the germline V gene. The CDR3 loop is CASSVAKGAEQFF. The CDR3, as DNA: TGTGCCAGCAGCGTAGCTAAGGGGGCTGAGCAGTTCTTC.